The 31 T cell receptor beta chains below come from one sample, sequenced in a study of blood T cell repertoires in COVID-19. The method was immunoSEQ multiplex PCR; TCRdb's version includes in-frame clones alone and lacks a portion of them. The table lists 200,000 to 250,000 clones, just under 90% of them singletons. Sequencing was done on a sample of PBMCs or T cells enriched from blood (not recorded which). Every receptor here comes from a man aged 45 to 65 who had been exposed to COVID-19.

The chain employs TRBV10-3 and TRBJ2-7, with TRBD2 matching 7 bases. With V trimmed by 3 bases and J by 4 bases, 6 bases remained unmatched. From germline, CDR1 is ENHRY and CDR2 SYGVKD. This CDR3 contains 14 residues. The CDR3 region is CAISDGGAGYEQYV. CDR3 DNA: TGTGCCATCAGTGATGGTGGAGCGGGGTACGAGCAGTACGTC.

This chain uses TRBV19 with TRBJ1-1; D uncertain. The CDR3 has 14 amino acids. Germline V CDR1 and CDR2: LNHDA, SQIVND (reference sequence). The V end was cut by 1 base, the J end by 1 base, with 7 bases between. The CDR3 nucleotides are TGTGCCAGTAGTATAGGGCCAGGGAACACTGAAGCTTTCTTT. It codes for CASSIGPGNTEAFF.

CDR3 loop: CASIPTSGANTGELFF. The CDR3 nucleotides read TGTGCCAGCATTCCGACTAGCGGGGCCAACACCGGGGAGCTGTTTTTT. This chain uses TRBV25-1 with TRBJ2-2, with 11 nucleotides matching TRBD2. Trimming took 7 bases from V and 2 from J; bases not matched to a gene: 6. Germline V gene data show CDR1 as MGHDK and CDR2 as SYGVNS. The CDR3 consists of 16 residues. The full variable domain, its missing parts supplied by reference TRBV25-1 and TRBJ2-2, is EADIYQTPRYLVIGTGKKITLECSQTMGHDKMYWYQQDPGMELHLIHYSYGVNSTEKGDLSSESTVSRIRTEHFPLTLESARPSHTSQYLCASIPTSGANTGELFFGEGSRLTVL.

This chain links TRBV27 with TRBJ1-2, with D possibly being TRBD1 (6 bases). The length of the CDR3 is 14 residues. Germline CDR1 and CDR2: MNHEY and SMNVEV (reference sequence). Between the trimmed V and J ends, which lost 4 bases and 7 bases, there was a span of 16 bases. CDR3 amino acids: CASSSNRVWSGYTF. The CDR3 nucleotides read TGTGCCAGCAGTTCCAACAGGGTTTGGAGTGGCTACACCTTC.

The rearrangement links TRBV11-2 to TRBJ2-5; D ambiguous. Trimming shortened V by 2 bases and J by 5 bases, and 12 bases separated the two germline ends. From germline, CDR1 is SGHAT and CDR2 FQNNGV. CDR3 length: 14 residues. CDR3 coding DNA: TGTGCCAGCAGCTTAAGCGACGGGTGGGAGACCCAGTACTTC. Its translation is CASSLSDGWETQYF.

The chain links TRBV5-5 to TRBJ1-2; maybe TRBD1 (5 bases). Germline CDR1 reads SGHKS; CDR2 reads YYEKEE (reference sequence). The CDR3 totals 13 residues. Trimming took off 3 bases at V and 1 base at J, with 7 bases between the two ends. The CDR3 is CASSSDSNYGYTF. DNA for the CDR3: TGTGCCAGCAGCTCCGACAGTAACTATGGCTACACCTTC.

This clone was found a few times. The chain links TRBV10-1 to TRBJ2-2, with 7 nucleotides matching TRBD1. Germline values: CDR1 WNHNN, CDR2 SYGVQD (reference sequence). Trimming at V came to 6 bases and at J to 0 bases, leaving 7 bases not matched to a gene. The CDR3 has 16 residues. The CDR3 DNA reads TGCGCCAGCAGCCGGGACAGAACCACGAACACCGGGGAGCTGTTTTTT. Its translation is CASSRDRTTNTGELFF.

V usage is TRBV6-5 and J usage is TRBJ1-5; TRBD1 aligns across 8 bases. CDR3 length: 13 amino acids. V gave up 6 bases and J gave up 9 bases; unmatched junction bases: 7. Germline V CDR1 and CDR2: MNHEY, SVGAGI. CDR3 residues: CASSGQGGRPQHF. In DNA form, the CDR3 reads TGTGCCAGCAGCGGACAGGGAGGAAGGCCCCAGCATTTT.

The chain is built from TRBV2 and TRBJ2-1, with no clear D. The germline CDR1 and CDR2 sequences are SNHLY and FYNNEI. The CDR3 has 14 residues. Trimming pared 0 bases from V and 10 bases from J, leaving 13 bases between. CDR3 nucleotides: TGTGCCAGCAGTGAAGCAAGGCTAGAGAGAGAGCAGTTCTTC. This sequence encodes CASSEARLEREQFF.

The rearrangement uses TRBV7-3 and TRBJ1-2; the D gene is possibly TRBD1 (5 bases). V lost 5 bases, J lost 4 bases, and 17 bases lay in between. Germline assignment: CDR1 SGHTA and CDR2 FQGTGA. This CDR3 comprises 15 residues. In DNA, the CDR3 is TGTGCCAGCAGCGCTTTGGGAGGGACGGGCTATGGCTACACCTTC. The encoded protein is CASSALGGTGYGYTF.

The CDR3 DNA follows: TGTGCCAGCAGCTTGGCCCCGCCCGGGGAGCTGTTTTTT. Translating gives CASSLAPPGELFF. The chain recombines TRBV7-8 with TRBJ2-2, with no clear D. Trimming cost V 3 bases and J 6 bases, with 8 bases left between them. The CDR3 sequence is 13 residues long. CDR1 is SGHVS and CDR2 is FQNEAQ in the germline V gene.

Here the CDR3 reads CASSPVGQGDTEAFF. The CDR3 DNA is TGTGCCAGCTCACCGGTGGGGCAGGGGGACACTGAAGCTTTCTTT. This rearrangement joins TRBV18 to TRBJ1-1; TRBD1 agrees at 7 bases. The CDR3 is 15 residues long. Per germline, CDR1 KGHSH and CDR2 LQKENI. V shed 3 bases and J 3 bases; nucleotides not matched to a gene: 7.

This chain's CDR3 is CASSRTGTGDLEQFF. The CDR3 bases are TGTGCCAGCAGCCGCACCGGGACAGGCGATCTCGAGCAGTTCTTC. The V and J genes are TRBV16 and TRBJ2-1; the match to TRBD1 covers 8 bases. Unmatched junction bases numbered 12, after V lost 4 bases and J lost 10 bases. The CDR3 consists of 15 residues. Per the germline V gene, CDR1 is KGHSY and CDR2 is FQNENV. The full variable domain, rest sourced from reference TRBV16 and TRBJ2-1, is GEEVAQTPKHLVRGEGQKAKLYCAPIKGHSYVFWYQQVLKNEFKFLISFQNENVFDETGMPKERFSAKCLPNSPCSLEIQATKLEDSAVYFCASSRTGTGDLEQFFGPGTRLTVL.

The J gene is TRBJ1-1, the V gene TRBV9; D not certain. Trimming cost V 0 bases and J 5 bases, with 8 bases left between them. The germline gives CDR1 SGDLS, CDR2 YYNGEE. The CDR3 extends over 13 amino acids. In nucleotides, the CDR3 is TGTGCCAGCAGCGTAGCGGGGAAGACTGAAGCTTTCTTT. Amino acid sequence: CASSVAGKTEAFF.

This clone was recorded only once. The rearrangement joins TRBV28 to TRBJ1-2, with 7 bases identical to TRBD1. There are 13 residues in the CDR3. Looked up from germline, CDR1 is MDHEN and CDR2 is SYDVKM. V shed 1 base, J shed 8 bases, and the junction held 4 bases outside the gene matches. Here the CDR3 reads CASSLSQGVGYTF. As DNA, the CDR3 is TGTGCCAGCAGTTTATCCCAGGGGGTGGGCTACACCTTC.

The chain has TRBV24-1 and TRBJ1-5, with 7 bases that match TRBD1. V gave up 5 bases and J gave up 2 bases; unmatched junction bases: 5. The CDR3 length is 15 residues. The germline V gene encodes CDR1 KGHDR and CDR2 SFDVKD. Here the CDR3 DNA reads TGTGCCACCAGTGCCGATGACAGGGGCAATCAGCCCCAGCATTTT. The encoded protein is CATSADDRGNQPQHF.

The chain joins TRBV28 to TRBJ1-5, with a weak D call TRBD1 (5 bases). Germline-derived CDR1 and CDR2 are MDHEN and SYDVKM. V was clipped by 4 bases and J by 1 base, with 11 bases between them. The CDR3 contains 15 residues. CDR3 loop: CASSSPGGSNQPQHF. CDR3 in DNA: TGTGCCAGCAGTTCCCCGGGGGGGAGCAATCAGCCCCAGCATTTT. Combining the CDR3 with reference TRBV28 and TRBJ1-5 gives the whole variable domain DVKVTQSSRYLVKRTGEKVFLECVQDMDHENMFWYRQDPGLGLRLIYFSYDVKMKEKGDIPEGYSVSREKKERFSLILESASTNQTSMYLCASSSPGGSNQPQHFGDGTRLSIL.

The chain is built from TRBV10-2 and TRBJ2-3; TRBD2 matches at 8 bases. CDR1 and CDR2 (germline): WSHSY, SAAADI. V lost 6 bases and J lost 1; bases outside the gene matches: 3. The CDR3 is 14 residues long. The CDR3 nucleotides read TGCGCCAGCAGGAGGGGACTAGGCACAGATACGCAGTATTTT. The encoded protein is CASRRGLGTDTQYF.

The chain is built from TRBV19 and TRBJ2-5, with 8 bases fitting TRBD1. The CDR3 is 15 amino acids. Germline CDR1 reads LNHDA; CDR2 reads SQIVND (reference sequence). The V gene end was trimmed by 2 bases and the J gene end by 2 bases; junction bases not matched to a gene: 4. CDR3 sequence reads: CASSIRQGRQETQYF. CDR3 nucleotide sequence: TGTGCCAGTAGTATACGACAGGGGAGACAAGAGACCCAGTACTTC.

This clone was picked up a small number of times. The rearrangement links TRBV5-1 to TRBJ2-3, with no clear D. The CDR3 consists of 18 residues. CDR1 is SGHRS, CDR2 YFSETQ, per germline. V lost 0 bases to trimming and J lost 1 base, with 18 bases between them. CDR3 sequence: CASSLDFASVGRTDTQYF. The CDR3 DNA sequence: TGCGCCAGCAGCTTGGATTTTGCATCTGTTGGGCGCACAGATACGCAGTATTTT.

The chain links TRBV10-2 to TRBJ1-2; 7 nucleotides agree with TRBD1. The germline V gene has CDR1 WSHSY and CDR2 SAAADI. The CDR3 spans 14 residues. V gave up 6 bases and J gave up 2 bases; unmatched junction bases: 6. The CDR3, as DNA: TGCGCCAGCAGACAGGGGACGGGGAACTATGGCTACACCTTC. Translating gives CASRQGTGNYGYTF.

The chain links TRBV9 to TRBJ1-1; D unresolved. Trimming shortened V by 1 base and J by 1 base, and 5 bases separated the two germline ends. CDR3 length: 13 residues. Germline-derived CDR1 and CDR2 are SGDLS and YYNGEE. CDR3 DNA: TGTGCCAGCAGCGTATCAGGGAACACTGAAGCTTTCTTT. Encoded protein: CASSVSGNTEAFF.

This chain joins TRBV28 and TRBJ1-2; 8 bases are a match to TRBD1. Germline trimming cut 5 bases from V and 2 bases from J; bases unmatched to any gene: 4. Germline loops: CDR1 MDHEN, CDR2 SYDVKM. The CDR3 totals 14 residues. The CDR3 coding sequence is TGTGCCAGCAGTAGACAGGGGCCCAACTATGGCTACACCTTC. Translated: CASSRQGPNYGYTF.

The chain links TRBV10-3 to TRBJ1-2; no clear D gene. Trimming took 5 bases from V and 1 from J, leaving 5 bases between them. The CDR3 sequence is 12 residues long. Germline-derived CDR1 and CDR2 are ENHRY and SYGVKD. CDR3 bases: TGTGCCATCAGTCTTAATAACTATGGCTACACCTTC. Protein sequence: CAISLNNYGYTF.

The J gene is TRBJ1-3, the V gene TRBV19; no clear D gene. V was shortened by 5 bases and J by 2 bases, with 13 bases between the two germline ends. Germline V gene lookup returns CDR1 LNHDA and CDR2 SQIVND (reference sequence). CDR3 size: 15 residues. For the CDR3, the DNA is TGTGCCAGTAGTCAGGCGGACTACCCTGGAAACACCATATATTTT. Amino acid sequence: CASSQADYPGNTIYF.

The chain is built from TRBV7-3 and TRBJ2-1; D call uncertain. Trimming took off 2 bases at V and 5 bases at J, with 7 bases between the two ends. The CDR3 has 13 residues. Per the germline V gene, CDR1 is SGHTA and CDR2 is FQGTGA. The CDR3 here is CASSLGPNNEQFF. For the CDR3, the DNA is TGTGCCAGCAGCTTAGGGCCCAACAATGAGCAGTTCTTC.

The chain employs TRBV7-9 and TRBJ1-6, with D possibly being TRBD1 (6 bases). Germline V lookup: CDR1 SEHNR, CDR2 FQNEAQ (reference sequence). CDR3 length: 16 amino acids. With 3 bases removed from V and 6 bases from J, the gap between germline ends came to 15 bases. The CDR3 loop is CASSFETGLSNSPLHF. As DNA, the CDR3 is TGTGCCAGCAGCTTTGAGACAGGTTTATCTAATTCACCCCTCCACTTT. Using reference TRBV7-9 and TRBJ1-6 for the parts outside the CDR3, the full variable domain is DTGVSQNPRHKITKRGQNVTFRCDPISEHNRLYWYRQTLGQGPEFLTYFQNEAQLEKSRLLSDRFSAERPKGSFSTLEIQRTEQGDSAMYLCASSFETGLSNSPLHFGNGTRLTVT.

V and J are TRBV24-1 and TRBJ2-1; D might be TRBD1 (9 bases). Germline V gene sequence: CDR1 KGHDR, CDR2 SFDVKD. Trimming left V 4 bases short and J 5 bases short, with 20 bases between. The CDR3 is made up of 17 amino acids. This CDR3 is CATSDTGGTGRNNEQFF. The CDR3 coding sequence is TGTGCCACCAGTGACACGGGGGGGACAGGGCGAAACAATGAGCAGTTCTTC.

The count of this clone is one. The gene calls are TRBV12-3 or TRBV12-4 and TRBJ2-2; unclear D gene. There are 12 residues in the CDR3. V shed 6 bases and J shed 4 bases, with 6 bases lying between them. CDR3 in amino acids: CASSPPTGELFF. The CDR3 DNA reads as TGTGCCAGCAGCCCTCCCACCGGGGAGCTGTTTTTT.

The V and J genes are TRBV2 and TRBJ2-3; D gene ambiguous. The CDR3 has 13 amino acids. Germline-derived CDR1 and CDR2 are SNHLY and FYNNEI. Deletions cut 6 bases from V and 0 bases from J, with 7 bases between. CDR3 protein: CASRKSSTDTQYF. In DNA, the CDR3 is TGTGCCAGCAGGAAGAGCAGCACAGATACGCAGTATTTT.

The J gene is TRBJ2-2, the V gene TRBV6-2 or TRBV6-3, with no clear D. The V gene's germline CDR1 is MNHEY and CDR2 SVGEGT. Trimming removed 3 bases at V and 5 bases at J, with 7 bases between. There are 13 residues in the CDR3. The CDR3 sequence: CASSYYGTGELFF. As DNA, the CDR3 is TGTGCCAGCAGTTATTACGGGACCGGGGAGCTGTTTTTT.